The 28 T cell receptor beta chains below all came from one sample that was sequenced in a study of shared clonotypes between healthy human individuals. Method: immunoSEQ multiplex PCR; TCRdb's copy keeps in-frame clones and lacks some. The sample gives a few hundred thousand clones, around four fifths of which show up once; about 10% is in the top ten. The sample was memory CD4+ T cells sorted from blood. Documented subset: CD45RA-negative fraction. These receptors were collected from a man aged 25 to 40 in good health.

V and J are TRBV7-3 and TRBJ2-1; D not resolved. CDR1 and CDR2 (germline): SGHTA, FQGTGA. The CDR3 is made up of 15 amino acids. Between the trimmed V and J ends, which lost 4 bases and 0 bases, there was a span of 10 bases. CDR3 in amino acids: CASSSDWSSYNEQFF. The CDR3 nucleotides read TGTGCCAGCAGCTCAGACTGGAGCTCCTACAATGAGCAGTTCTTC. The full variable domain, rest sourced from reference TRBV7-3 and TRBJ2-1, is GAGVSQTPSNKVTEKGKYVELRCDPISGHTALYWYRQSLGQGPEFLIYFQGTGAADDSGLPNDRFFAVRPEGSVSTLKIQRTERGDSAVYLCASSSDWSSYNEQFFGPGTRLTVL.

The CDR3 spells CASSPKGYTDTQYF. The CDR3 DNA reads as TGTGCCAGCAGCCCCAAGGGATACACAGATACGCAGTATTTT. The rearrangement joins TRBV7-8 to TRBJ2-3; D gene unclear. CDR3 size: 14 residues. The V gene lost 5 bases and the J gene lost 2 bases, with 11 bases spanning the gap. In germline, CDR1 is SGHVS, CDR2 FQNEAQ.

The CDR3 DNA is TGTGCCAGCAGCTTAACCGGGACACCCTACGAGCAGTACTTC. Translated, it gives CASSLTGTPYEQYF. The chain employs TRBV7-2 and TRBJ2-7; D possibly corresponds to TRBD1 (6 bases). This CDR3 is built from 14 residues. Germline CDR1 SGHTA, CDR2 FQGNSA. Trimming shortened V by 2 bases and J by 2 bases, and 10 bases separated the two germline ends.

This clone was detected only once. The V gene is TRBV6-4, the J gene TRBJ2-2, with a tentative D call TRBD2 (6 bases). V dropped 5 bases and J dropped 3 bases, with 19 bases sitting between them. CDR1 and CDR2 (germline): MRHNA, SNTAGT. The CDR3 length is 17 residues. The CDR3 sequence: CASSPTWGVWDTGELFF. The CDR3 bases are TGTGCCAGCAGTCCAACGTGGGGGGTTTGGGACACCGGGGAGCTGTTTTTT.

The CDR3 DNA is TGCGCCAGCAGCCACCGGGACGGAGCCACCGGGGAGCTGTTTTTT. Its protein product is CASSHRDGATGELFF. V is TRBV4-1 and J is TRBJ2-2, with D perhaps assigned TRBD1 or TRBD2 (5 bases each). The V end lost 3 bases, the J end lost 4 bases, and 12 bases lay between the germline ends. The CDR3 covers 15 residues. Germline V lookup: CDR1 MGHRA, CDR2 YSYEKL.

This clone was counted once. V gene TRBV10-2 combines with J gene TRBJ2-1; 10 bases map to TRBD2. The CDR3 totals 15 residues. With V trimmed by 4 bases and J by 6 bases, 6 bases remained unmatched. In germline, CDR1 is WSHSY, CDR2 SAAADI. In DNA form, the CDR3 reads TGCGCCAGCAGTGGGCTAGCGGGAGTTTCCAATGAGCAGTTCTTC. Protein product: CASSGLAGVSNEQFF.

The chain is built from TRBV28 and TRBJ1-1; tentatively, D is TRBD1 (5 bases). Germline V lookup: CDR1 MDHEN, CDR2 SYDVKM. The V end was cut by 6 bases, the J end by 8 bases, with 13 bases between. The length of the CDR3 is 12 residues. The DNA for the CDR3 is TGTGCCAGCAGCTTACACGGGGGGGAAGCTTTCTTT. The encoded protein is CASSLHGGEAFF.

This chain joins TRBV28 and TRBJ2-7; 9 bases match TRBD1. Germline-derived CDR1 and CDR2 are MDHEN and SYDVKM. The V and J ends lost 8 bases and 9 bases, in that order; junction bases with no gene match: 11. The CDR3 is 13 amino acids. CDR3 nucleotide sequence: TGTGCCAGCCGGGGACAGGGCCCCCTTAGGCAGTACTTC. It encodes CASRGQGPLRQYF.

The rearrangement joins TRBV5-4 to TRBJ2-7; weak D call: TRBD1 (6 bases). The CDR3 has 14 amino acids. V was trimmed by 7 bases and J by 5 bases, leaving 19 bases between them. The germline gives CDR1 SGHNT, CDR2 YYREEE (reference sequence). CDR3 in amino acids: CASGKGDRRDEQYF. The CDR3 nucleotides read TGTGCCAGCGGCAAGGGGGACCGACGGGACGAGCAGTACTTC.

V usage is TRBV5-5 and J usage is TRBJ1-6; no firm D call. CDR3 length: 14 amino acids. CDR1 and CDR2 (germline): SGHKS, YYEKEE (reference sequence). V was shortened by 0 bases and J by 7 bases, with 8 bases between the two germline ends. The CDR3 protein is CASSLVLENSPLHF. Written as DNA, the CDR3 is TGTGCCAGCAGCTTGGTCCTAGAAAATTCACCCCTCCACTTT.

The chain links TRBV27 to TRBJ2-5; D unclear. Germline lookup yields CDR1 MNHEY and CDR2 SMNVEV (reference sequence). This CDR3 region has 13 residues. V gave up 3 bases and J gave up 0 bases, with 5 bases separating them. In DNA, the CDR3 is TGTGCCAGCAGTTTTCAGGACCAAGAGACCCAGTACTTC. This encodes CASSFQDQETQYF.

CDR3 sequence: CASSLFADYEQYF. The CDR3 DNA sequence: TGCGCCAGCAGCTTGTTTGCTGACTACGAGCAGTACTTC. This sequence joins TRBV5-1 and TRBJ2-7, with D uncertain. Germline V gene sequence: CDR1 SGHRS, CDR2 YFSETQ. Trimming removed 1 base from V and 3 bases from J, with 8 bases in between. CDR3 length: 13 amino acids.

This clone was observed a single time. This sequence joins TRBV6-4 and TRBJ2-3; no definite D call. This CDR3 comprises 13 residues. Germline CDR1 reads MRHNA; CDR2 reads SNTAGT. V lost 6 bases and J lost 5, with 12 bases in between. The CDR3 region has the DNA TGTGCCAGCAGCCCCGAGCGTTTAGATACGCAGTATTTT. This gives the protein CASSPERLDTQYF.

The chain recombines TRBV28 with TRBJ1-2, with 10 bases aligning to TRBD1. The CDR3 loop spans 15 amino acids. The junction had 9 bases not matched to a gene; V was cut back by 4 bases and J by 7 bases. Germline assignment: CDR1 MDHEN and CDR2 SYDVKM. The CDR3 sequence: CASSSTGQGSFGYTF. CDR3 nucleotide sequence: TGTGCCAGCAGTTCAACGGGACAGGGGTCTTTTGGCTACACCTTC.

This clone was found once. The chain employs TRBV11-2 and TRBJ1-3, with D hard to call. From germline, CDR1 is SGHAT and CDR2 FQNNGV. This CDR3 contains 14 residues. V was pared by 0 bases and J by 1 base, with 4 bases between. The CDR3 nucleotides are TGTGCCAGCAGCTTAGAGGGATCTGGAAACACCATATATTTT. Its protein product is CASSLEGSGNTIYF.

This sequence joins TRBV7-2 and TRBJ2-1; perhaps TRBD2 as D (6 bases). CDR1 is SGHTA, CDR2 FQGNSA, per germline. CDR3 length: 16 residues. V was shortened by 5 bases and J by 0 bases, with 14 bases between the two germline ends. The CDR3 is CASSPRVRDSYNEQFF. CDR3 DNA: TGTGCCAGCAGCCCACGGGTGCGGGACTCCTACAATGAGCAGTTCTTC.

V and J are TRBV5-6 and TRBJ2-3, with D unclear. Trimming removed 4 bases from V and 4 bases from J, with 4 bases in between. The CDR3 covers 11 residues. The V gene's germline CDR1 is SGHDT and CDR2 YYEEEE. The CDR3 sequence is CASSRSDTQYF. The CDR3 DNA follows: TGTGCCAGCAGCCGCTCAGATACGCAGTATTTT.

This clone was seen a handful of times. The chain recombines TRBV5-1 with TRBJ2-5, with 9 bases identical to TRBD2. Germline-derived CDR1 and CDR2 are SGHRS and YFSETQ. The J segment lost 1 base and the V segment lost 8 bases, leaving 6 bases of the junction unmatched. This CDR3 is built from 14 residues. CDR3 loop: CASGLTSGQETQYF. In DNA form, the CDR3 reads TGCGCCAGTGGGTTGACTAGCGGCCAAGAGACCCAGTACTTC.

CDR3 amino acids: CASSLVPLSGNTIYF. The CDR3 DNA is TGCGCCAGCAGCTTGGTACCGCTCTCTGGAAACACCATATATTTT. This chain joins TRBV5-1 and TRBJ1-3; no clear D gene. CDR1 SGHRS and CDR2 YFSETQ come from the germline V gene. This CDR3 is built from 15 residues. V lost 0 bases and J 0 bases, leaving 7 bases between the germline ends.

V is TRBV7-4 and J is TRBJ2-2; TRBD2 matches at 8 bases. Germline V gene lookup returns CDR1 SGHVT and CDR2 SQSDAQ. V lost 2 bases to trimming and J lost 0 bases; unmatched junction nucleotides: 8. The CDR3 has 18 residues. DNA for the CDR3: TGTGCCAGCAGCTTAAAGGGACTAGACTTTGCGAACACCGGGGAGCTGTTTTTT. Its translation is CASSLKGLDFANTGELFF.

This clone was counted only a few times. The chain recombines TRBV29-1 with TRBJ1-5; a weak D match, TRBD1 (6 bases). From germline, CDR1 is SQVTM and CDR2 ANQGSEA. The length of the CDR3 is 13 residues. With 5 bases removed from V and 5 bases from J, the gap between germline ends came to 13 bases. The CDR3 nucleotides read TGCAGCGTTACTACAGGGCTGCATCAGCCCCAGCATTTT. Translating it yields CSVTTGLHQPQHF.

A few counts support this clone. The rearrangement joins TRBV4-3 to TRBJ1-5; 7 bases match TRBD1. This CDR3 comprises 13 residues. Germline V gene sequence: CDR1 LGHNA, CDR2 YSLEER. V trimming: 4 bases; J trimming: 7 bases; junction bases outside the gene matches: 4. The CDR3 is CASSLDREQPQHF. The CDR3, as DNA: TGCGCCAGCAGCCTCGACAGGGAGCAGCCCCAGCATTTT.

This clone was detected only a few times. The V gene is TRBV2, the J gene TRBJ2-7, with a possible D match to TRBD2 (6 bases). Between the trimmed V and J ends, which lost 1 base and 6 bases, there was a span of 10 bases. Germline V gene data show CDR1 as SNHLY and CDR2 as FYNNEI. CDR3 length equals 13 residues. The CDR3 protein is CASSEGGDAEQYF. CDR3 bases: TGTGCCAGCAGTGAAGGGGGGGACGCCGAGCAGTACTTC.

The chain is built from TRBV30 and TRBJ2-2, with D perhaps matching TRBD2 (5 bases). The CDR3 covers 11 residues. Germline CDR1 GTSNPN, CDR2 SVGIG (reference sequence). V lost 8 bases, J lost 3 bases, and 7 bases lay in between. The DNA of the CDR3 is TGTGCCACGGGGTACACCGGGGAGCTGTTTTTT. It specifies CATGYTGELFF.

The rearrangement links TRBV7-2 to TRBJ2-6; D perhaps matches TRBD2 (6 bases). Trimming pared 1 base from V and 2 bases from J, leaving 15 bases between. The CDR3 sequence is 18 residues long. Germline V CDR1 and CDR2: SGHTA, FQGNSA. Here the CDR3 DNA reads TGTGCCAGCAGCTTAGGCCCCCCGGGGGAGGCTGGGGCCAACGTCCTGACTTTC. It specifies CASSLGPPGEAGANVLTF. The variable domain in full, completed from reference TRBV7-2 and TRBJ2-6, reads GAGVSQSPSNKVTEKGKDVELRCDPISGHTALYWYRQSLGQGLEFLIYFQGNSAPDKSGLPSDRFSAERTGGSVSTLTIQRTQQEDSAVYLCASSLGPPGEAGANVLTFGAGSRLTVL.

The count of this clone is one. V is TRBV27 and J is TRBJ1-3; D not resolved. The V gene's germline CDR1 is MNHEY and CDR2 SMNVEV (reference sequence). The CDR3 is 16 residues long. The germline V and J ends were trimmed by 4 bases and 9 bases, with 22 bases remaining between them. CDR3 coding DNA: TGTGCCAGCAGTTCCCGCGCCTCGGGGTTCGGAGGCACCATATATTTT. Protein: CASSSRASGFGGTIYF.

The chain recombines TRBV30 with TRBJ2-1, with D perhaps matching TRBD2 (6 bases). The germline V gene encodes CDR1 GTSNPN and CDR2 SVGIG (reference sequence). The V and J ends lost 5 bases and 2 bases respectively, with 10 bases between them. The CDR3 runs 13 residues. CDR3 protein: CAWGGGAYNEQFF. The CDR3 DNA reads TGTGCCTGGGGGGGAGGCGCCTACAATGAGCAGTTCTTC. Drawing the rest from reference TRBV30 and TRBJ2-1, the complete variable domain is SQTIHQWPATLVQPVGSPLSLECTVEGTSNPNLYWYRQAAGRGLQLLFYSVGIGQISSEVPQNLSASRPQDRQFILSSKKLLLSDSGFYLCAWGGGAYNEQFFGPGTRLTVL.

This clone was detected only a few times. The CDR3 DNA sequence: TGCGCCAGCAGCTTGGAAGGGACCTACACCGGGGAGCTGTTTTTT. It specifies CASSLEGTYTGELFF. The V and J genes are TRBV5-1 and TRBJ2-2, with D possibly called TRBD1 or TRBD2 (5 bases each). This CDR3 is 15 amino acids long. V gave up 0 bases and J gave up 3 bases, with 9 bases separating them. CDR1 and CDR2 from the germline V gene are SGHRS and YFSETQ.